This T cell receptor (beta chain) was sequenced in a study of T-cell memory formation after mild COVID-19. Germline V gives CDR1 SGHVS, CDR2 FNYEAQ. Trimming removed 5 bases from V and 5 bases from J, with 10 bases in between. The length of the CDR3 is 13 residues. There are many counts of this clonotype. A single record per CDR3 protein comes from TCRdb applying MiXCR to the 5' RACE reads. This sample carries hundreds of thousands of distinct CDR3 sequences, roughly 13% of them seen once, and the ten largest clones take approximately 21%. The sequence was obtained from a man younger than 35 who had mild COVID-19 (a few samples of this study predate the infection). Cell type and time point are not known. This sequence joins TRBV7-6 and TRBJ2-1; D not certain. Sequenced: PBMCs or a T cell subset sorted from them (not recorded which). CDR3 amino acids: CASSPMGHNEQFF. The CDR3 DNA sequence: TGTGCCAGCAGCCCGATGGGCCACAATGAGCAGTTCTTC.